This TCR beta chain emerged from a study of blood T cell repertoires in COVID-19. Study-wide background: Samples taken during acute and convalescent COVID-19 were collected in the United States, Italy and Spain. T cells, B-cell-depleted T cells, or PBMCs supplied cDNA or gDNA.

Germline loops: CDR1 MDHEN, CDR2 SYDVKM. The CDR3 contains 16 residues. Trimming removed 3 bases from V and 8 bases from J; junction bases left unmatched: 12. How the authors handled the data: Reference gene primer amplification gave nucleated cell count estimates. Only in-frame clones appear in the TCRdb table, and some are missing; sequencing was by immunoSEQ multiplex PCR. V and J calls and clone size come straight from that table; D and trimming were deduced from the DNA. The sample carries some 80,000 clones, 80% recorded once. Sequenced: peripheral blood. This sequence was found in a woman in her thirties or forties with active or convalescent COVID-19. The genes are TRBV28 and TRBJ2-3, with TRBD2 identical over 9 bases. CDR3 residues: CASSFIRLADSFTQYF. CDR3 in DNA: TGTGCCAGCAGTTTTATCCGACTAGCGGATTCCTTTACGCAGTATTTT.